This paragraph reports one T cell receptor beta chain. The record originates from a study of CD8 T cells in Susac syndrome. About 0.45 to 1 ug RNA was reverse transcribed with random hexamers. Using its own MiXCR run on the immunoSEQ multiplex PCR reads, TCRdb lists one record per CDR3 protein. The sample lists roughly 80,000 distinct CDR3 sequences, less than 95% occurring once. TEMRA cells were FACS-enriched, unlike CD8+ and CD4+ T cells, which were negatively isolated. The material sequenced was CD8+ T cells from PBMCs. This clonotype was obtained from a human donor with Susac syndrome.

The CDR3 DNA follows: TGCAGCGTTGAAACTGGACAGTTATACAATGAGCAGTTCTTC. It yields the protein CSVETGQLYNEQFF. J is TRBJ2-1 and V is TRBV29-1, with a possible D match to TRBD1 (6 bases). This CDR3 comprises 14 residues. Trimming pared 2 bases from V and 4 bases from J, leaving 12 bases between. Germline loops: CDR1 SQVTM, CDR2 ANQGSEA.